This T cell receptor (beta chain) was documented in a study of cytomegalovirus exposure and HLA in healthy donors. Findings of the study overall: The investigators catalogued 150 to 200 TCR beta chains as cytomegalovirus-associated. The study assumed roughly uniform donor sequencing depth for presence/absence analyses.

Regarding this clone: Its antigen is unidentified.

The primer mix had 60 Vbeta and 13 Jbeta primers. The protocol was immunoSEQ multiplex PCR, while the TCRdb copy is restricted to in-frame clones and leaves out a portion. The sample has some 270,000 clones; around 80% are singletons. The V end lost 3 bases, the J end lost 4 bases, and 15 bases lay between the germline ends. The CDR3 has 15 amino acids. Germline V gene sequence: CDR1 KGHSH, CDR2 LQKENI. Sequenced sample: PBMCs. The clonotype was recovered from a girl aged 2 to 9 in good health and CMV-seronegative. The gene calls are TRBV18 and TRBJ1-2; possibly TRBD1 for D (6 bases). The CDR3: CASSPAGGAAYGYTF. The CDR3 coding sequence is TGTGCCAGCTCACCTGCGGGGGGCGCAGCCTATGGCTACACCTTC. The full variable domain, its missing parts supplied by reference TRBV18 and TRBJ1-2, is NAGVMQNPRHLVRRRGQEARLRCSPMKGHSHVYWYRQLPEEGLKFMVYLQKENIIDESGMPKERFSAEFPKEGPSILRIQQVVRGDSAAYFCASSPAGGAAYGYTFGSGTRLTVV.